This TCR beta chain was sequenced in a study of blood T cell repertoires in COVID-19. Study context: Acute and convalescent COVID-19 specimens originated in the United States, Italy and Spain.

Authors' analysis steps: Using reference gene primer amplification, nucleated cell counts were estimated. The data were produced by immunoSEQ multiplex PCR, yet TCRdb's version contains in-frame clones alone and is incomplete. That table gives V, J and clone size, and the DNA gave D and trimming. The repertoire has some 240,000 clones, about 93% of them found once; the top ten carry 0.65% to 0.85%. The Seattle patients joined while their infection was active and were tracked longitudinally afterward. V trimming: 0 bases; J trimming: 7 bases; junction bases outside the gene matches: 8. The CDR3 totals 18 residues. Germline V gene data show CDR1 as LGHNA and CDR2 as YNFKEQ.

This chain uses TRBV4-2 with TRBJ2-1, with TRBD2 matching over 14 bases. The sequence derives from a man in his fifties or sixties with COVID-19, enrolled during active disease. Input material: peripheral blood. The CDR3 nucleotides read TGTGCCAGCAGCCAAGATCCAGGACTAGCGGGGGGATTAAATGAGCAGTTCTTC. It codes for CASSQDPGLAGGLNEQFF.